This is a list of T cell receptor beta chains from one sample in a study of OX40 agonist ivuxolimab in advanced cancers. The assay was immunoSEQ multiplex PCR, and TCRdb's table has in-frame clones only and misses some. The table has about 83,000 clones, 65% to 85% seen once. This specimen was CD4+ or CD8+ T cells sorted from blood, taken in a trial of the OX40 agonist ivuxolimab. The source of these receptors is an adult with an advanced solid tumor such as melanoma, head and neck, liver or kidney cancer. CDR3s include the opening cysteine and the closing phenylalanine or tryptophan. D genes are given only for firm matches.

CDR3aa: CASSVRQGEYNEQFF
CDR3nt: TGTGCCAGCAGCGTACGACAGGGGGAATACAATGAGCAGTTCTTC
d_gene: TRBD1
j_gene: TRBJ2-1
v_gene: TRBV9

CDR3aa: CASSLTSGNMQYF
CDR3nt: TGTGCCAGCAGCTTGACTAGCGGGAATATGCAGTACTTC
d_gene: TRBD2
j_gene: TRBJ2-7
v_gene: TRBV11-3

CDR3aa: CAWSVGGGNTIYF
CDR3nt: TGTGCCTGGAGTGTAGGCGGTGGAAACACCATATATTTT
d_gene: -
j_gene: TRBJ1-3
v_gene: TRBV30

CDR3aa: CASTPSYNEQFF
CDR3nt: TGTGCCAGCACCCCCTCCTACAATGAGCAGTTCTTC
d_gene: -
j_gene: TRBJ2-1
v_gene: TRBV6-6

CDR3aa: CASSRTLWGLAGTDNEQFF
CDR3nt: TGCGCCAGCAGCCGCACCCTTTGGGGACTAGCGGGAACAGACAATGAGCAGTTCTTC
d_gene: TRBD2
j_gene: TRBJ2-1
v_gene: TRBV4-3

CDR3aa: CASSLGASTEAFF
CDR3nt: TGTGCCAGCAGTCTCGGCGCATCCACTGAAGCTTTCTTT
d_gene: -
j_gene: TRBJ1-1
v_gene: TRBV27

CDR3aa: CASYRDSLDYGYTF
CDR3nt: TGTGCCAGCTATCGGGACAGCCTAGACTATGGCTACACCTTC
d_gene: TRBD1
j_gene: TRBJ1-2
v_gene: TRBV2

CDR3aa: CASSLTLNQPQHF
CDR3nt: TGTGCCAGCAGCTTAACTTTGAATCAGCCCCAGCATTTT
d_gene: -
j_gene: TRBJ1-5
v_gene: TRBV7-6

CDR3aa: CASSSRLSEFYNEQFF
CDR3nt: TGTGCCAGCAGCTCGAGGCTTAGCGAGTTCTACAATGAGCAGTTCTTC
d_gene: -
j_gene: TRBJ2-1
v_gene: TRBV7-6

CDR3aa: CASSLSGTRPNEQFF
CDR3nt: TGTGCCAGCAGCTTAAGCGGGACGAGACCCAATGAGCAGTTCTTC
d_gene: -
j_gene: TRBJ2-1
v_gene: TRBV7-3

CDR3aa: CASCKASGPYEQYF
CDR3nt: TGTGCCAGCTGCAAGGCTAGCGGGCCCTACGAGCAGTACTTC
d_gene: TRBD2
j_gene: TRBJ2-7
v_gene: TRBV18

CDR3aa: CASSPSLGGVYGYTF
CDR3nt: TGTGCCAGCTCACCCTCGCTTGGAGGGGTTTATGGCTACACCTTC
d_gene: -
j_gene: TRBJ1-2
v_gene: TRBV18

CDR3aa: CASSALGGNQPQHF
CDR3nt: TGTGCCAGCAGCGCCCTGGGGGGAAATCAGCCCCAGCATTTT
d_gene: -
j_gene: TRBJ1-5
v_gene: TRBV5-6

CDR3aa: CASSDKGVSTGELFF
CDR3nt: TGTGCCAGCAGTGATAAAGGGGTCAGCACCGGGGAGCTGTTTTTT
d_gene: -
j_gene: TRBJ2-2
v_gene: TRBV2

CDR3aa: CASSLLGDNSPLHF
CDR3nt: TGCGCCAGCAGCTTGTTGGGGGATAATTCACCCCTCCACTTT
d_gene: -
j_gene: TRBJ1-6
v_gene: TRBV5-1

CDR3aa: CASSTGLATGELFF
CDR3nt: TGTGCCAGCAGCACGGGACTAGCGACCGGGGAGCTGTTTTTT
d_gene: TRBD2
j_gene: TRBJ2-2
v_gene: TRBV7-3

CDR3aa: CASSPMTGGTGNTIYF
CDR3nt: TGTGCCAGCTCACCGATGACAGGGGGAACTGGAAACACCATATATTTT
d_gene: TRBD1
j_gene: TRBJ1-3
v_gene: TRBV18